These 2 T cell receptor beta chains were all obtained from the same sample, sequenced in a study of tumor and adjacent non-tumor tissue in lung cancer. RNA was extracted from bulk tissue without any cell sorting. More than 3 cm separated this lung sample from the edge of the tumor. Three rounds of nested PCR, following a modified ARM-PCR protocol, produced the TCRbeta library. MiXCR, applied by TCRdb to the multiplex PCR reads, yields one record per CDR3 protein. The table lists 40,000 to 45,000 distinct CDR3 sequences, more than 60% of them singletons. Sequencing was carried out using distant non-tumor lung tissue. The origin of the receptors is a woman in her thirties or forties with non-small cell lung cancer.

CDR3 bases: TGTGCACCCGGGGAGGACCAAGAGACCCAGTACTTC. It translates to CAPGEDQETQYF. The J gene is TRBJ2-5, the V gene TRBV10-3; TRBD2 is a possible D gene (6 bases). The CDR3 has 12 amino acids. Germline V gives CDR1 ENHRY, CDR2 SYGVKD.

To note about this clonotype: One junction end disagrees with the germline gene, perhaps due to a read error. The genes are TRBV20-1 and TRBJ2-7; 8 bases are a match to TRBD2. CDR3 length equals 14 residues. Per germline, CDR1 DFQATT and CDR2 SNEGSKA (reference sequence). The CDR3 reads CSASSSSGSYEQYF. The CDR3 nucleotides read TGTAGTGCTAGCAGTTCCAGCGGGAGCTACGAGCAGTACTTC.